This passage covers 22 T cell receptor beta chains from one sample sequenced in a study of radiation and T cells in renal cell carcinoma. Time point denoted: baseline pretreatment blood. The treatment was: 15 Gy SBRT to primary tumor, nephrectomy 4 weeks later. Repertoires were generated with immunoSEQ multiplex PCR, while TCRdb's copy carries only in-frame clones and drops some. The repertoire holds some 150,000 clones, with roughly 80% as singletons. The input for sequencing was blood, taken from a patient whose treatment included radiotherapy and nephrectomy. The receptors originated from a woman aged 45-65 years with renal cell carcinoma.

The chain links TRBV6-5 to TRBJ2-4; possibly TRBD2 for D (5 bases). The germline V and J ends were trimmed by 0 bases and 8 bases, with 17 bases remaining between them. The germline CDR1 and CDR2 sequences are MNHEY and SVGAGI. This CDR3 region has 16 residues. The CDR3, as DNA: TGTGCCAGCAGTTACTCGACCTCTCCGATCGGGGACATTCAGTACTTC. Protein product: CASSYSTSPIGDIQYF.

The J gene is TRBJ2-7, the V gene TRBV9; D is ambiguous. V gave up 0 bases and J gave up 3 bases, with 10 bases separating them. Germline V gene data show CDR1 as SGDLS and CDR2 as YYNGEE. The CDR3 runs to 14 residues. DNA of the CDR3: TGTGCCAGCAGCGTAGCACCCTCGGACTACGAGCAGTACTTC. Translating it yields CASSVAPSDYEQYF.

The chain has TRBV11-2 and TRBJ2-2, with 9 nucleotides matching TRBD2. CDR3 size: 14 residues. V lost 6 bases to trimming and J lost 7 bases; unmatched junction nucleotides: 6. Germline V gene sequence: CDR1 SGHAT, CDR2 FQNNGV. The CDR3 nucleotides are TGTGCCAGCAGTGGTAGCGGGGGTTTCGGGGAGCTGTTTTTT. It yields the protein CASSGSGGFGELFF. Using reference TRBV11-2 and TRBJ2-2 for the parts outside the CDR3, the full variable domain is EAGVAQSPRYKIIEKRQSVAFWCNPISGHATLYWYQQILGQGPKLLIQFQNNGVVDDSQLPKDRFSAERLKGVDSTLKIQPAKLEDSAVYLCASSGSGGFGELFFGEGSRLTVL.

This chain's CDR3 is CASSRDRGYEQYF. Written as DNA, the CDR3 is TGTGCCAGCAGCAGGGACAGGGGCTACGAGCAGTACTTC. The chain employs TRBV9 and TRBJ2-7, with 10 positions matching TRBD1. The CDR3 totals 13 residues. CDR1 is SGDLS and CDR2 is YYNGEE in the germline V gene. After removal of 4 bases from V and 3 bases from J, the junction contained 1 base not matched to a gene.

The V gene is TRBV7-2, the J gene TRBJ2-2, with D perhaps TRBD2 (6 bases). The CDR3 extends over 15 amino acids. Germline assignment: CDR1 SGHTA and CDR2 FQGNSA. The V and J ends lost 1 base and 3 bases respectively, with 9 bases between them. DNA for the CDR3: TGTGCCAGCAGCTTAGTCGGGACTCACACCGGGGAGCTGTTTTTT. Residues: CASSLVGTHTGELFF.

This chain connects TRBV9 to TRBJ2-7, with 8 bases lining up with TRBD1. Germline CDR1 SGDLS, CDR2 YYNGEE. V dropped 3 bases and J dropped 2; count of bases not matched to a gene: 7. The CDR3 has 15 amino acids. CDR3 sequence: CASSGGTGVTYEQYF. The CDR3 bases are TGTGCCAGCAGCGGAGGGACAGGCGTAACCTACGAGCAGTACTTC.

This clone was observed a few times. The chain recombines TRBV19 with TRBJ2-7; unclear D gene. The CDR3 contains 13 residues. Germline V gene data show CDR1 as LNHDA and CDR2 as SQIVND (reference sequence). The V end was cut by 5 bases, the J end by 7 bases, with 15 bases between. The CDR3 sequence is CASSSLKAGEQYF. As DNA, the CDR3 is TGTGCCAGTAGTTCCCTCAAGGCCGGGGAGCAGTACTTC.

The DNA for the CDR3 is TGCGCCAGCAGCCCCCCGGCAGCGGGAGCTGCAGATACGCAGTATTTT. This sequence encodes CASSPPAAGAADTQYF. The chain has TRBV5-1 and TRBJ2-3; 8 bases fit TRBD2. Germline V CDR1 and CDR2: SGHRS, YFSETQ. Trimming cost V 4 bases and J 4 bases; bases outside gene matches: 11. The CDR3 spans 16 residues.

The rearrangement joins TRBV6-1 to TRBJ2-6; weak D call: TRBD1 (5 bases). The V gene's germline CDR1 is MNHNS and CDR2 SASEGT. V was shortened by 7 bases and J by 4 bases, with 11 bases between the two germline ends. This CDR3 has 14 amino acids. The CDR3 loop reads CASKDSWGANVLTF. CDR3 in DNA: TGTGCCAGCAAAGACAGTTGGGGGGCCAACGTCCTGACTTTC.

The chain combines TRBV18 with TRBJ2-5; D may be TRBD1 or TRBD2 (6 bases each). V was clipped by 0 bases and J by 1 base, with 15 bases between them. Germline V lookup: CDR1 KGHSH, CDR2 LQKENI. The CDR3 spans 17 residues. The CDR3 bases are TGTGCCAGCTCACCACCCCGGGGGCGGAGATCCCAAGAGACCCAGTACTTC. Translating it yields CASSPPRGRRSQETQYF.

The V call is TRBV28, the J call TRBJ2-3; TRBD2 matches 8 bases. The CDR3 has 14 amino acids. The V segment lost 11 bases and the J segment 7 bases; nucleotides outside the gene matches: 14. Per germline, CDR1 MDHEN and CDR2 SYDVKM. CDR3 sequence: CAALDSGEGNTQYF. In DNA, the CDR3 is TGTGCCGCCCTTGATAGCGGGGAGGGGAATACGCAGTATTTT.

This clone was seen only once. V is TRBV2 and J is TRBJ2-5, with a tentative D call TRBD1 (6 bases). The CDR3 has 16 residues. Germline V CDR1 and CDR2: SNHLY, FYNNEI. The ends were cut back, 7 bases at V and 5 bases at J, with 23 bases in the middle. CDR3 loop: CASIVGIGTPIETQYF. The CDR3, as DNA: TGTGCCAGCATAGTTGGTATTGGGACACCCATCGAGACCCAGTACTTC. Using reference TRBV2 and TRBJ2-5 for the parts outside the CDR3, the full variable domain is EPEVTQTPSHQVTQMGQEVILRCVPISNHLYFYWYRQILGQKVEFLVSFYNNEISEKSEIFDDQFSVERPDGSNFTLKIRSTKLEDSAMYFCASIVGIGTPIETQYFGPGTRLLVL.

The chain joins TRBV14 to TRBJ2-7, with D maybe TRBD1 (6 bases). CDR1 is SGHDN, CDR2 FVKESK, per germline. The V and J ends lost 4 bases and 5 bases respectively, with 21 bases between them. CDR3 length: 16 amino acids. The CDR3: CASSPRWANTGHEQYF. The CDR3 coding sequence is TGTGCCAGCAGCCCACGTTGGGCAAACACAGGGCACGAGCAGTACTTC.

V is TRBV6-5 and J is TRBJ2-1; D not resolved. Germline lookup yields CDR1 MNHEY and CDR2 SVGAGI. Trimming stripped 3 bases from V and 8 bases from J, with 5 bases between. The CDR3 has 11 amino acids. The DNA for the CDR3 is TGTGCCAGCAGTTATAACTATGAGCAGTTCTTC. Amino acid sequence: CASSYNYEQFF.

The chain is built from TRBV11-2 and TRBJ2-7; D not resolved. V was pared by 5 bases and J by 0 bases, with 17 bases between. In germline, CDR1 is SGHAT, CDR2 FQNNGV. This CDR3 has 16 amino acids. As DNA, the CDR3 is TGTGCCAGCAGCCCTGGTCCTGGTTATAGCTCCTACGAGCAGTACTTC. It encodes CASSPGPGYSSYEQYF.

The genes are TRBV28 and TRBJ2-5; 8 bases map to TRBD2. This CDR3 has 14 amino acids. Trimming at V came to 7 bases and at J to 5 bases, leaving 9 bases not matched to a gene. Germline V lookup: CDR1 MDHEN, CDR2 SYDVKM. CDR3 sequence: CASIFGGAEETQYF. The CDR3 DNA reads TGTGCCAGCATCTTCGGGGGGGCCGAGGAGACCCAGTACTTC.

V and J are TRBV9 and TRBJ1-3; D ambiguous. Trimming left V 4 bases short and J 0 bases short, with 14 bases between. The CDR3 is 16 residues long. The V gene's germline CDR1 is SGDLS and CDR2 YYNGEE. The CDR3 loop is CASSILDGDSGNTIYF. Written as DNA, the CDR3 is TGTGCCAGCAGCATTCTGGACGGAGACTCTGGAAACACCATATATTTT.

This sequence joins TRBV19 and TRBJ2-2; TRBD2 matches at 12 bases. V gave up 7 bases and J gave up 6 bases; unmatched junction bases: 6. Looked up from germline, CDR1 is LNHDA and CDR2 is SQIVND (reference sequence). This CDR3 is 15 amino acids long. The CDR3: CASTSGRAGAGELFF. CDR3 DNA: TGTGCCAGTACTAGCGGGAGGGCCGGGGCCGGGGAGCTGTTTTTT.

The chain employs TRBV9 and TRBJ1-1, with D tentatively TRBD1 (6 bases). The CDR3 is 18 amino acids. Per the germline V gene, CDR1 is SGDLS and CDR2 is YYNGEE. The V end was cut by 6 bases, the J end by 1 base, with 25 bases between. The CDR3 nucleotides read TGTGCCAGCACAAAAAGGGAGGTGGACAGAATACCGAACACTGAAGCTTTCTTT. Translated, it gives CASTKREVDRIPNTEAFF.

The gene calls are TRBV5-4 and TRBJ2-7; 8 bases match TRBD1. The germline gives CDR1 SGHNT, CDR2 YYREEE (reference sequence). V lost 4 bases and J lost 6; bases outside the gene matches: 6. The CDR3 covers 13 residues. CDR3 nucleotide sequence: TGTGCCAGCAGCCCGGACAGGGTTGGCGAGCAGTACTTC. Translating it yields CASSPDRVGEQYF.

The V call is TRBV6-1, the J call TRBJ1-5; tentatively, D is TRBD1 (5 bases). From germline, CDR1 is MNHNS and CDR2 SASEGT. CDR3 length equals 17 residues. V was shortened by 3 bases and J by 7 bases, with 22 bases between the two germline ends. CDR3 sequence (DNA): TGTGCCAGCAGTGACAGGGTCTCTCTTATGGAAGGCCAGCCCCAGCATTTT. Translating it yields CASSDRVSLMEGQPQHF.

The CDR3 nucleotides read TGCGCCAGCAGTACTGGGCAGGGACAGAACACTGAAGCTTTCTTT. Protein product: CASSTGQGQNTEAFF. This chain joins TRBV5-1 and TRBJ1-1, with D possibly being TRBD1 (6 bases). V lost 5 bases to trimming and J lost 1 base, with 15 bases between them. Germline-derived CDR1 and CDR2 are SGHRS and YFSETQ. The CDR3 loop spans 15 amino acids.